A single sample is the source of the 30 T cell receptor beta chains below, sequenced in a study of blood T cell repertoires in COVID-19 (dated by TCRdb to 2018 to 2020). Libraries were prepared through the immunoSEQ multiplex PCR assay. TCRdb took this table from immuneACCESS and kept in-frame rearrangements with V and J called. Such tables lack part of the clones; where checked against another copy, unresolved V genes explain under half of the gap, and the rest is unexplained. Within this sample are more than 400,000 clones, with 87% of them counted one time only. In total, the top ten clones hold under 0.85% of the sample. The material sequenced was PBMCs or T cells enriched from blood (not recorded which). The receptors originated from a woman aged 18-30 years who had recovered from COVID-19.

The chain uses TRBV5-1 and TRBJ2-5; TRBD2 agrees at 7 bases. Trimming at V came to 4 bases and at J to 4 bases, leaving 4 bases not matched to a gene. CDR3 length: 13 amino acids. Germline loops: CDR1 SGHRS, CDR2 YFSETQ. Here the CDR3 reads CASSTGGSETQYF. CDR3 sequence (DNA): TGCGCCAGCAGCACCGGGGGGTCAGAGACCCAGTACTTC.

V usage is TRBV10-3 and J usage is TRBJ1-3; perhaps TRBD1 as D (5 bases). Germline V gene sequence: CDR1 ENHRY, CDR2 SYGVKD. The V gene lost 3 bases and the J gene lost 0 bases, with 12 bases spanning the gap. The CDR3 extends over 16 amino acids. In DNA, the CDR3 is TGTGCCATCAGTGACCTCGGGGGGGTCTCTGGAAACACCATATATTTT. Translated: CAISDLGGVSGNTIYF.

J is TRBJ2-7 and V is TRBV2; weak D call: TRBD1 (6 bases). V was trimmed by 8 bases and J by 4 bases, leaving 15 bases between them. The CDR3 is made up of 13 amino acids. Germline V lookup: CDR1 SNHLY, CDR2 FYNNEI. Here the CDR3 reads CASWNRVAYEQYF. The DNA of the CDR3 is TGTGCCAGCTGGAACAGGGTAGCTTACGAGCAGTACTTC.

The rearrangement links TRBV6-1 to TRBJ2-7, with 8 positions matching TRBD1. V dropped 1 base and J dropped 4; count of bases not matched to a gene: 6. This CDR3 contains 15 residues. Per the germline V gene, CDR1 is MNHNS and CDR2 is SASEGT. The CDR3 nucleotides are TGTGCCAGCAGTGAAGTCCCCGGGACAGGATACGAGCAGTACTTC. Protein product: CASSEVPGTGYEQYF.

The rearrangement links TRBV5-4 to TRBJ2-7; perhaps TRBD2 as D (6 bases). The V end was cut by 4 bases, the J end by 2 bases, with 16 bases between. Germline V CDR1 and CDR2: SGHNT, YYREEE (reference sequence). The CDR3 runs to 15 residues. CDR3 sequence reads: CASSLRGGKAYEQYF. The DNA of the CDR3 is TGTGCCAGCAGCCTACGAGGCGGGAAGGCCTACGAGCAGTACTTC. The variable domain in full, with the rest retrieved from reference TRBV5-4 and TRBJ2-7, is ETGVTQSPTHLIKTRGQQVTLRCSSQSGHNTVSWYQQALGQGPQFIFQYYREEENGRGNFPPRFSGLQFPNYSSELNVNALELDDSALYLCASSLRGGKAYEQYFGPGTRLTVT.

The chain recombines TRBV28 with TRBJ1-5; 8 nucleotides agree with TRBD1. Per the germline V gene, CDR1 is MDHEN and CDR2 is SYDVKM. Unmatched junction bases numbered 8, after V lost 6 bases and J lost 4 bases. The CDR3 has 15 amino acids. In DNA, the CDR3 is TGTGCCAGCAGCTTTGACAGGGGAGCTAATCAGCCCCAGCATTTT. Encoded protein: CASSFDRGANQPQHF.

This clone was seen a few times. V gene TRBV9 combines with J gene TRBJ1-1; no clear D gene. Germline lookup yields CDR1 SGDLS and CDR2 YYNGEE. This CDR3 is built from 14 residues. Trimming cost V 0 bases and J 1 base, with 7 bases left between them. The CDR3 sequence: CASSVERENTEAFF. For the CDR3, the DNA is TGTGCCAGCAGCGTAGAGAGGGAGAACACTGAAGCTTTCTTT.

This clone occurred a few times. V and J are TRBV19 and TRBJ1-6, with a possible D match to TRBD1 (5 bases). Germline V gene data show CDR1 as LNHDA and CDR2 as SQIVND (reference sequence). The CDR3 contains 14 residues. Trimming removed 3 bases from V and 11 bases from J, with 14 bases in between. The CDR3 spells CASSMGEELAPLHF. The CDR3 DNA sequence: TGTGCCAGTAGTATGGGGGAGGAATTGGCACCCCTCCACTTT.

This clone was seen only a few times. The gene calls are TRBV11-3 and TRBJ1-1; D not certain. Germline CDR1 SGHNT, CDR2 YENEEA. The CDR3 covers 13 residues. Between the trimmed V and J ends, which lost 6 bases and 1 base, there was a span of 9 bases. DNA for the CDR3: TGTGCCAGCAGAAAGGAGACGAACACTGAAGCTTTCTTT. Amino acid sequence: CASRKETNTEAFF.

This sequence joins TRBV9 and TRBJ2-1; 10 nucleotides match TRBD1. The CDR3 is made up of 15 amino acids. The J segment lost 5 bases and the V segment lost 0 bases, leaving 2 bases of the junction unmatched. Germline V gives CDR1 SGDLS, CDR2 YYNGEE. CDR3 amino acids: CASSVGQGADNEQFF. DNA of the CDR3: TGTGCCAGCAGCGTAGGACAGGGGGCGGACAATGAGCAGTTCTTC.

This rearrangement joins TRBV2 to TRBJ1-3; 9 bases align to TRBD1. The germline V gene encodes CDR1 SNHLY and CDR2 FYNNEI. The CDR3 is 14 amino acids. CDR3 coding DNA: TGTGCTGGAGGGGGACAGGGCTCTGGAAACACCATATATTTT. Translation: CAGGGQGSGNTIYF.

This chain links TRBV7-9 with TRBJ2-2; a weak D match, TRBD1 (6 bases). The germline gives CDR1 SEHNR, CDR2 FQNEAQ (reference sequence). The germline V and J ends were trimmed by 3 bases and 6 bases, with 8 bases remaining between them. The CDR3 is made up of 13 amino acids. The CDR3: CASSFTGPGELFF. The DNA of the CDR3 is TGTGCCAGCAGCTTTACAGGGCCCGGGGAGCTGTTTTTT.

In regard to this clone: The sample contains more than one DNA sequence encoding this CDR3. The DNA for the CDR3 is TGCAGCGTCCAGGGAAACACTGAAGCTTTCTTT. This sequence encodes CSVQGNTEAFF. The chain links TRBV29-1 to TRBJ1-1; tentatively, D is TRBD1 (5 bases). CDR3 length: 11 amino acids. The V gene's germline CDR1 is SQVTM and CDR2 ANQGSEA. Trimming stripped 6 bases from V and 2 bases from J, with 7 bases between. Full variable domain (missing parts from reference TRBV29-1 and TRBJ1-1): SAVISQKPSRDICQRGTSLTIQCQVDSQVTMMFWYRQQPGQSLTLIATANQGSEATYESGFVIDKFPISRPNLTFSTLTVSNMSPEDSSIYLCSVQGNTEAFFGQGTRLTVV.

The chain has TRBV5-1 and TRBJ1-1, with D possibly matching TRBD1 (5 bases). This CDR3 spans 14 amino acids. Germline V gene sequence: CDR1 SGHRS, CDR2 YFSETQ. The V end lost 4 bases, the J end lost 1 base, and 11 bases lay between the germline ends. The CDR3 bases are TGCGCCAGCAGCAGGTCGACAGCGAACACTGAAGCTTTCTTT. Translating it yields CASSRSTANTEAFF.

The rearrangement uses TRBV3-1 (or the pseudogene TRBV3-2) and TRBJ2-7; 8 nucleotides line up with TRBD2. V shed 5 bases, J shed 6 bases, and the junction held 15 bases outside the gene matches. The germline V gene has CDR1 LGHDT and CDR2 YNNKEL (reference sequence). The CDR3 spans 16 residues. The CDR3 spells CASSSKGGGGISEQYF. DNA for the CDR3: TGTGCCAGCAGCTCAAAGGGCGGCGGGGGGATTAGCGAGCAGTACTTC.

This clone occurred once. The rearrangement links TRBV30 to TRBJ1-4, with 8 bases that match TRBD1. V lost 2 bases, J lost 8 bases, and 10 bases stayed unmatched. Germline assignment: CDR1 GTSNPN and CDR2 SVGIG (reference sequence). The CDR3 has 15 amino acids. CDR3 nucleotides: TGTGCCTGGAGTCGGGACAGGAGAGAACAAGAAAAACTGTTTTTT. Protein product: CAWSRDRREQEKLFF.

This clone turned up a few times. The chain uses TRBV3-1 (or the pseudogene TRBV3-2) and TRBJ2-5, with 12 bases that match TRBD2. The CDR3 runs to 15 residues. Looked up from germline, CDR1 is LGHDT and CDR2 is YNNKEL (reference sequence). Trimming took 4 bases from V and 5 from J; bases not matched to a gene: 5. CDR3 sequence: CASSPPLAGGETQYF. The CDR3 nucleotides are TGTGCCAGCAGCCCTCCGCTAGCGGGGGGGGAGACCCAGTACTTC.

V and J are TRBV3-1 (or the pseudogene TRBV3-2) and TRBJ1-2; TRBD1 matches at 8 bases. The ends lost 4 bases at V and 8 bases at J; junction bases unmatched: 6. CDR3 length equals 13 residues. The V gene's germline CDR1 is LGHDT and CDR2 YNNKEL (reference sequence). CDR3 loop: CASSLTGVGGYTF. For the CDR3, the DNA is TGTGCCAGCAGCCTGACAGGGGTTGGGGGCTACACCTTC.

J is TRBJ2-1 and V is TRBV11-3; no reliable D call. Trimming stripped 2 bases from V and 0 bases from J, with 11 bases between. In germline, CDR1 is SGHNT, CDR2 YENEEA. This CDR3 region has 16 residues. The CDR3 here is CASSLMSGSSYNEQFF. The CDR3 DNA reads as TGTGCCAGCAGCTTAATGTCAGGCAGCTCCTACAATGAGCAGTTCTTC.

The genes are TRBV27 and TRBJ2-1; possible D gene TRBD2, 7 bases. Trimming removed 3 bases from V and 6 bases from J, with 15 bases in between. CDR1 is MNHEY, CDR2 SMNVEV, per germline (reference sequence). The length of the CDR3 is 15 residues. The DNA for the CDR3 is TGTGCCAGCAGTTTTGTGGGGGGGGCCCTCAATGAGCAGTTCTTC. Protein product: CASSFVGGALNEQFF.

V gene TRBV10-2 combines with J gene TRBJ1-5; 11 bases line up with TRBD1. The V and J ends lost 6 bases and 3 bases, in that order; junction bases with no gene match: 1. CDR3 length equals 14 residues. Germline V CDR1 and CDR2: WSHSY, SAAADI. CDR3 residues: CASRDRGLNQPQHF. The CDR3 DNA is TGCGCCAGCAGGGACAGGGGGCTCAATCAGCCCCAGCATTTT.

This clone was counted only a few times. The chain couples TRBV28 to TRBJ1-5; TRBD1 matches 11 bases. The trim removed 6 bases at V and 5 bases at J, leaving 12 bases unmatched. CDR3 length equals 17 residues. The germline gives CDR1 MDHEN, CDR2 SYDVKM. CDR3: CASSRPPGQGVYQPQHF. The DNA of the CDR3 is TGTGCCAGCAGCCGACCTCCGGGACAGGGGGTATATCAGCCCCAGCATTTT.

The CDR3 DNA reads as TGTGCCAGCACCACAGGGAGTACTGAAGCTTTCTTT. Translation gives CASTTGSTEAFF. V is TRBV6-5 and J is TRBJ1-1; D perhaps matches TRBD1 (6 bases). The CDR3 runs 12 residues. Germline V lookup: CDR1 MNHEY, CDR2 SVGAGI. V lost 7 bases and J lost 5, with 11 bases in between.

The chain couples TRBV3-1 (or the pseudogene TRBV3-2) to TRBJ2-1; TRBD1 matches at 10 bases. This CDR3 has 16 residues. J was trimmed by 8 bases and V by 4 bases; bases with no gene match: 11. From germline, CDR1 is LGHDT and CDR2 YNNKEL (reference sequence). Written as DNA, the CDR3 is TGTGCCAGCAGCCCAACTTCGGGACAGGGGACCCATGAGCAGTTCTTC. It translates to CASSPTSGQGTHEQFF.

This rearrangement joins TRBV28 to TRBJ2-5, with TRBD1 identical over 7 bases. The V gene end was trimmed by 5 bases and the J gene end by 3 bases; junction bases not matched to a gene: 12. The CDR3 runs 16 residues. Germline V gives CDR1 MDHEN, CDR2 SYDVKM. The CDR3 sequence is CASSPVTGTDEETQYF. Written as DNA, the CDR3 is TGTGCCAGCAGTCCAGTAACCGGGACAGACGAAGAGACCCAGTACTTC.

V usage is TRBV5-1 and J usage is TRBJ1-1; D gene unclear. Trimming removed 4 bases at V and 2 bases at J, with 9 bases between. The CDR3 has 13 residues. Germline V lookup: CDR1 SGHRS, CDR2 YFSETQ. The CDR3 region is CASSEEGNTEAFF. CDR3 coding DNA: TGCGCCAGCAGCGAAGAGGGTAACACTGAAGCTTTCTTT.

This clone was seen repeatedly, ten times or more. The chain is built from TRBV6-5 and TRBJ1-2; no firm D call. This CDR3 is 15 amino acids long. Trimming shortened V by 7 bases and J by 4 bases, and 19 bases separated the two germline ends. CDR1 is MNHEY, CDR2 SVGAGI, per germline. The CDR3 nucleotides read TGTGCCAGCACTCCCCCGGGGTGGACGAGCTATGGCTACACCTTC. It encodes CASTPPGWTSYGYTF.

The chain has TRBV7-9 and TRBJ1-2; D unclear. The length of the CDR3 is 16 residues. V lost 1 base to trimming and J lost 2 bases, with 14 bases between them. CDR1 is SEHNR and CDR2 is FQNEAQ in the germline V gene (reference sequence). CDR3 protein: CASSLGGSMANYGYTF. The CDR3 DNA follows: TGTGCCAGCAGCTTAGGAGGTAGTATGGCCAACTATGGCTACACCTTC.

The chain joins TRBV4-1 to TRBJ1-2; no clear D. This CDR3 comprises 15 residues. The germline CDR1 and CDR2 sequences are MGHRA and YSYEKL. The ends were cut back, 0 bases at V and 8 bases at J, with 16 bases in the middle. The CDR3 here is CASSQDFPVVLGYTF. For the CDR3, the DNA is TGCGCCAGCAGCCAAGATTTTCCCGTTGTTCTGGGCTACACCTTC.

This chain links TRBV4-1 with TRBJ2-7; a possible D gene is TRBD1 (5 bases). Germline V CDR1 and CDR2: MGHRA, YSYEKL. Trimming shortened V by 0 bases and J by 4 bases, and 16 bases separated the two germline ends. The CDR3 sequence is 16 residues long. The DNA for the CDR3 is TGCGCCAGCAGCCAAGATCTGGCAGGGAATAGGTACGAGCAGTACTTC. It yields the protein CASSQDLAGNRYEQYF.